The 28 T cell receptor beta chains below all came from one sample that was sequenced in a study of cytomegalovirus exposure and HLA in healthy donors. This PCR relied on a set of 60 Vbeta primers and 13 Jbeta primers. The assay was immunoSEQ multiplex PCR, and TCRdb's table has in-frame clones only and misses some. The data show roughly 120,000 clones, around 80% seen once. Sequenced material: PBMCs. The receptor set was obtained from a man under 40 in good health and CMV-seropositive.

This clone occurred a few times. The rearrangement joins TRBV7-3 to TRBJ2-1, with TRBD2 matching 11 bases. This CDR3 has 14 amino acids. The germline V gene encodes CDR1 SGHTA and CDR2 FQGTGA. After removal of 5 bases from V and 7 bases from J, the junction contained 4 bases not matched to a gene. CDR3 nucleotides: TGTGCCAGCAGCCGGCTAGCGGGGGGTAATGAGCAGTTCTTC. It yields the protein CASSRLAGGNEQFF.

The genes are TRBV27 and TRBJ2-1; 9 nucleotides match TRBD1. J was trimmed by 6 bases and V by 5 bases; bases with no gene match: 8. The CDR3 sequence is 15 residues long. Per germline, CDR1 MNHEY and CDR2 SMNVEV (reference sequence). The CDR3 coding sequence is TGTGCCAGCAGTCTTCCAGGACAGGGGACCAATGAGCAGTTCTTC. This gives the protein CASSLPGQGTNEQFF.

The chain employs TRBV9 and TRBJ2-2; 9 bases are a match to TRBD1. With V trimmed by 4 bases and J by 4 bases, 8 bases remained unmatched. The CDR3 is made up of 16 amino acids. Germline V CDR1 and CDR2: SGDLS, YYNGEE. The CDR3 DNA is TGTGCCAGCAGCTCCACGACAGGGGGTAGCACCGGGGAGCTGTTTTTT. Translated, it gives CASSSTTGGSTGELFF.

This chain uses TRBV5-4 with TRBJ2-3, with 9 bases lining up with TRBD1. CDR1 SGHNT and CDR2 YYREEE come from the germline V gene (reference sequence). The CDR3 totals 15 residues. J gave up 1 base and V 3 bases, and 3 bases lay outside the gene matches. This CDR3 is CASSWDRVGTDTQYF. Written as DNA, the CDR3 is TGTGCCAGCAGCTGGGACAGGGTTGGCACAGATACGCAGTATTTT.

The rearrangement links TRBV10-3 to TRBJ1-3; D is perhaps TRBD1 (5 bases). The CDR3 is 16 residues long. Germline assignment: CDR1 ENHRY and CDR2 SYGVKD. V lost 4 bases, J lost 4 bases, and 17 bases lay in between. The CDR3 sequence: CAISGLNRLRGNTIYF. CDR3 coding DNA: TGTGCCATCAGTGGCCTCAACAGGTTGCGAGGAAACACCATATATTTT.

The chain combines TRBV6-6 with TRBJ2-1; D gene unclear. The CDR3 has 15 residues. Deletions cut 2 bases from V and 1 base from J, with 9 bases between. Germline-derived CDR1 and CDR2 are MNHNY and SVGAGI (reference sequence). The CDR3 protein is CASSYPPASYNEQFF. CDR3 nucleotide sequence: TGTGCCAGCAGTTACCCACCTGCGTCCTACAATGAGCAGTTCTTC.

The chain recombines TRBV6-4 with TRBJ1-2, with D perhaps TRBD1 (5 bases). The germline V and J ends were trimmed by 4 bases and 6 bases, with 9 bases remaining between them. The CDR3 loop spans 12 amino acids. CDR1 is MRHNA, CDR2 SNTAGT, per germline. The CDR3 DNA follows: TGTGCCAGCAGTGCGACAGAGCATGGCTACACCTTC. Translation: CASSATEHGYTF.

This chain uses TRBV19 with TRBJ2-7; 9 bases are shared with TRBD1. The germline V gene has CDR1 LNHDA and CDR2 SQIVND (reference sequence). The CDR3 covers 18 residues. Trimming at V came to 6 bases and at J to 1 base, leaving 16 bases not matched to a gene. This chain's CDR3 is CASSRNPSGQGFSYEQYF. The CDR3, as DNA: TGTGCCAGTAGCCGAAATCCTTCCGGACAGGGGTTTTCCTACGAGCAGTACTTC.

The chain links TRBV4-1 to TRBJ2-3, with D maybe TRBD2 (5 bases). The germline V gene has CDR1 MGHRA and CDR2 YSYEKL. CDR3 length: 15 amino acids. V was shortened by 1 base and J by 2 bases, with 10 bases between the two germline ends. In nucleotides, the CDR3 is TGCGCCAGCAGCCAAGTGATCGGGGTCACAGATACGCAGTATTTT. Translating gives CASSQVIGVTDTQYF.

The chain has TRBV27 and TRBJ2-5; 7 nucleotides align to TRBD2. After removal of 3 bases from V and 1 base from J, the junction contained 14 bases not matched to a gene. The CDR3 is made up of 18 amino acids. CDR1 and CDR2 (germline): MNHEY, SMNVEV (reference sequence). CDR3 nucleotide sequence: TGTGCCAGCAGTTTTTCGAGCGGGGCTACTATAGGCCAAGAGACCCAGTACTTC. Encoded protein: CASSFSSGATIGQETQYF.

The CDR3 here is CASSVDETGTDTQYF. The CDR3 DNA reads TGTGCCAGCAGCGTAGATGAGACTGGCACAGATACGCAGTATTTT. The chain has TRBV9 and TRBJ2-3; D ambiguous. Looked up from germline, CDR1 is SGDLS and CDR2 is YYNGEE. This CDR3 is 15 amino acids long. Trimming took off 0 bases at V and 1 base at J, with 9 bases between the two ends.

The chain couples TRBV6-5 to TRBJ2-7; 8 bases are shared with TRBD1. Germline V gene sequence: CDR1 MNHEY, CDR2 SVGAGI. Trimming removed 5 bases from V and 6 bases from J; junction bases left unmatched: 6. CDR3 length equals 13 residues. In DNA form, the CDR3 reads TGTGCCAGCAGTACGGACAGGGAAGGCGAGCAGTACGTC. This encodes CASSTDREGEQYV.

V and J are TRBV11-2 and TRBJ2-3, with D possibly being TRBD1 (5 bases). The CDR3 is 13 residues long. Trimming stripped 5 bases from V and 3 bases from J, with 9 bases between. Germline CDR1 reads SGHAT; CDR2 reads FQNNGV. The CDR3, as DNA: TGTGCCAGCAGCCTACAGGATACAGATACGCAGTATTTT. Its translation is CASSLQDTDTQYF.

This clone was found once. The chain employs TRBV18 and TRBJ1-1; 7 nucleotides line up with TRBD1. There are 14 residues in the CDR3. The germline CDR1 and CDR2 sequences are KGHSH and LQKENI. Trimming at V came to 3 bases and at J to 1 base, leaving 2 bases not matched to a gene. Here the CDR3 reads CASSPDRANTEAFF. CDR3 DNA sequence: TGTGCCAGCTCACCCGACAGGGCGAACACTGAAGCTTTCTTT.

This chain joins TRBV20-1 and TRBJ2-5; D gene uncertain. CDR1 is DFQATT and CDR2 is SNEGSKA in the germline V gene (reference sequence). This CDR3 region has 11 residues. V dropped 3 bases and J dropped 5 bases, with 7 bases sitting between them. This chain's CDR3 is CSASGWETQYF. As DNA, the CDR3 is TGCAGTGCTAGCGGGTGGGAGACCCAGTACTTC.

V gene TRBV5-1 combines with J gene TRBJ2-1; TRBD1 matches at 8 bases. Germline CDR1 is SGHRS and CDR2 is YFSETQ. The V and J ends lost 3 bases and 8 bases, in that order; junction bases with no gene match: 13. CDR3 length: 16 residues. The CDR3 DNA reads as TGCGCCAGCAGCTCTACCCCCGAGGACAGGGTCCATGAGCAGTTCTTC. Protein product: CASSSTPEDRVHEQFF.

Remarks on this clone: A read error may produce the germline difference seen at one junction end. This rearrangement joins TRBV7-2 to TRBJ2-5; 8 bases are a match to TRBD1. Germline-derived CDR1 and CDR2 are SGHTA and FQGNSA. This CDR3 spans 16 amino acids. In DNA, the CDR3 is TGTGCCAGCAGTTTAGCCCCCGGGACAGGCCAAGAGACCCAGTACTTC. Encoded protein: CASSLAPGTGQETQYF.

The chain combines TRBV30 with TRBJ2-2, with D tentatively TRBD2 (6 bases). The CDR3 has 16 residues. The germline gives CDR1 GTSNPN, CDR2 SVGIG (reference sequence). V shed 2 bases and J shed 1 base, with 14 bases lying between them. The CDR3: CAWSTLGRGNTGELFF. CDR3 bases: TGTGCCTGGAGTACACTCGGGAGAGGGAACACCGGGGAGCTGTTTTTT.

The chain joins TRBV13 to TRBJ2-7; 9 bases map to TRBD2. The V and J ends lost 2 bases and 2 bases, in that order; junction bases with no gene match: 7. CDR1 is PRHDT, CDR2 FYEKMQ, per germline (reference sequence). CDR3 size: 16 residues. This CDR3 is CASSLRLAAFTYEQYF. DNA of the CDR3: TGTGCCAGCAGCTTACGACTAGCGGCATTTACCTACGAGCAGTACTTC.

This clone was found a few times. The chain uses TRBV27 and TRBJ2-3, with TRBD2 matching 9 bases. The CDR3 is made up of 16 amino acids. V shed 2 bases, J shed 6 bases, and the junction held 9 bases outside the gene matches. CDR1 is MNHEY, CDR2 SMNVEV, per germline (reference sequence). The chain's CDR3 is CASSLGLGAGGDTQYF. The CDR3 DNA sequence: TGTGCCAGCAGTTTAGGTCTCGGGGCGGGGGGGGATACGCAGTATTTT.

The chain links TRBV7-8 to TRBJ1-2; D call uncertain. Germline CDR1 SGHVS, CDR2 FQNEAQ. CDR3 length: 13 amino acids. The ends were cut back, 3 bases at V and 7 bases at J, with 12 bases in the middle. The CDR3 spells CASSFGPAGGYTF. Written as DNA, the CDR3 is TGTGCCAGCAGCTTTGGGCCTGCGGGTGGCTACACCTTC.

V gene TRBV5-1 combines with J gene TRBJ1-1; possibly TRBD1 for D (6 bases). V was cut by 4 bases and J by 4 bases, with 17 bases left in between. The germline CDR1 and CDR2 sequences are SGHRS and YFSETQ. The CDR3 length is 15 residues. The CDR3 reads CASSEVQGWGTEAFF. As DNA, the CDR3 is TGCGCCAGCAGCGAAGTACAGGGCTGGGGCACTGAAGCTTTCTTT.

The rearrangement uses TRBV6-1 and TRBJ1-1; D is unclear. V gave up 1 base and J gave up 8 bases, with 11 bases separating them. The CDR3 consists of 13 residues. Per the germline V gene, CDR1 is MNHNS and CDR2 is SASEGT. As DNA, the CDR3 is TGTGCCAGCAGTGAAGGCAGGACGGGGGAAGCTTTCTTT. Protein product: CASSEGRTGEAFF.

The V and J genes are TRBV27 and TRBJ2-2; a possible D gene is TRBD2 (5 bases). V dropped 6 bases and J dropped 7 bases, with 15 bases sitting between them. The CDR3 extends over 14 amino acids. Germline V gives CDR1 MNHEY, CDR2 SMNVEV (reference sequence). In DNA form, the CDR3 reads TGTGCCAGCAGGATACTAGGGTCTAACGGGGAGCTGTTTTTT. This translates into CASRILGSNGELFF.

The rearrangement uses TRBV11-3 and TRBJ2-3, with TRBD1 matching over 9 bases. Germline V gene lookup returns CDR1 SGHNT and CDR2 YENEEA. The CDR3 contains 16 residues. V trimming: 5 bases; J trimming: 1 base; junction bases outside the gene matches: 7. The CDR3 spells CASSARRTGGTDTQYF. The CDR3 DNA is TGTGCCAGCAGCGCACGTAGGACAGGGGGCACAGATACGCAGTATTTT.

The V call is TRBV11-3, the J call TRBJ1-2, with D possibly being TRBD1 (5 bases). The CDR3 has 14 residues. With 5 bases removed from V and 4 bases from J, the gap between germline ends came to 14 bases. Germline-derived CDR1 and CDR2 are SGHNT and YENEEA. The CDR3: CASSLTSQGYGYTF. For the CDR3, the DNA is TGTGCCAGCAGCCTGACCTCGCAGGGCTATGGCTACACCTTC. The variable domain in full, with the rest retrieved from reference TRBV11-3 and TRBJ1-2, is EAGVVQSPRYKIIEKKQPVAFWCNPISGHNTLYWYLQNLGQGPELLIRYENEEAVDDSQLPKDRFSAERLKGVDSTLKIQPAELGDSAVYLCASSLTSQGYGYTFGSGTRLTVV.

V is TRBV6-1 and J is TRBJ1-1; 7 nucleotides line up with TRBD1. Per germline, CDR1 MNHNS and CDR2 SASEGT. After removal of 3 bases from V and 6 bases from J, the junction contained 7 bases not matched to a gene. The CDR3 sequence is 14 residues long. The CDR3 is CASSDYRGRAEAFF. In nucleotides, the CDR3 is TGTGCCAGCAGTGATTACAGGGGTCGCGCTGAAGCTTTCTTT.

The chain has TRBV7-8 and TRBJ2-7; a weak D match, TRBD2 (7 bases). The CDR3 is 16 amino acids. Trimming cost V 5 bases and J 4 bases, with 21 bases left between them. Germline CDR1 SGHVS, CDR2 FQNEAQ. The CDR3 coding sequence is TGTGCCAGCAGCCCTAGGGGGGGTCCCTGGGGGTACGAGCAGTACTTC. Translation gives CASSPRGGPWGYEQYF.